This entry lists 19 T cell receptor beta chains sequenced from one sample in a study of shared clonotypes between healthy human individuals. Clones were sequenced by immunoSEQ multiplex PCR, and TCRdb holds only the in-frame ones, with some missing. Of around 2,000,000 clones in the sample, roughly 94% are singletons; the top ten hold more than 0.1%. The sequencing sample was made of naive CD4+ T cells sorted from blood. Described subset: CD45RA+ positively selected. Receptors originate from a man between 18 and 35 years old in good health.

The chain combines TRBV28 with TRBJ2-7; 8 nucleotides agree with TRBD2. Germline CDR1 and CDR2: MDHEN and SYDVKM. V gave up 6 bases and J gave up 4 bases; unmatched junction bases: 11. The CDR3 covers 15 residues. CDR3 nucleotide sequence: TGTGCCAGCAGCCCCGGGGGGGGAGGAGAATACGAGCAGTACTTC. Its translation is CASSPGGGGEYEQYF.

The genes are TRBV2 and TRBJ1-6; 7 nucleotides match TRBD1. Trimming cost V 5 bases and J 4 bases; bases outside gene matches: 5. This CDR3 is built from 15 residues. Germline CDR1 SNHLY, CDR2 FYNNEI. In DNA form, the CDR3 reads TGTGCCAGCAGTTGGACAGGAGGTTATAATTCACCCCTCCACTTT. It is translated as CASSWTGGYNSPLHF.

V usage is TRBV5-6 and J usage is TRBJ2-7, with a possible D match to TRBD1 (6 bases). With 6 bases removed from V and 5 bases from J, the gap between germline ends came to 12 bases. CDR3 length equals 12 residues. CDR1 is SGHDT and CDR2 is YYEEEE in the germline V gene. Here the CDR3 DNA reads TGTGCCAGCACACTGGGGACAAACGAGCAGTACTTC. Translated, it gives CASTLGTNEQYF. The variable domain in full, completed from reference TRBV5-6 and TRBJ2-7, reads DAGVTQSPTHLIKTRGQQVTLRCSPKSGHDTVSWYQQALGQGPQFIFQYYEEEERQRGNFPDRFSGHQFPNYSSELNVNALLLGDSALYLCASTLGTNEQYFGPGTRLTVT.

The chain couples TRBV7-2 to TRBJ1-2; 7 bases match TRBD1. Germline CDR1 reads SGHTA; CDR2 reads FQGNSA. V lost 5 bases to trimming and J lost 4 bases; unmatched junction nucleotides: 7. This CDR3 contains 14 residues. The CDR3 bases are TGTGCCAGCAGCCGGGACAGCGCGGTCTATGGCTACACCTTC. Encoded protein: CASSRDSAVYGYTF.

This clone was picked up one time. The chain couples TRBV28 to TRBJ1-2; a weak D match, TRBD1 (6 bases). Germline V lookup: CDR1 MDHEN, CDR2 SYDVKM. The CDR3 runs 17 residues. The V end was cut by 1 base, the J end by 5 bases, with 20 bases between. The CDR3: CASSLLLKQGPLYGYTF. The CDR3 nucleotides are TGTGCCAGCAGTTTATTGTTAAAACAGGGACCCTTGTATGGCTACACCTTC.

The chain couples TRBV15 to TRBJ2-3, with 14 positions matching TRBD2. The V and J ends lost 5 bases and 6 bases, in that order; junction bases with no gene match: 13. The CDR3 spans 18 residues. Germline lookup yields CDR1 LNHNV and CDR2 YYDKDF (reference sequence). The DNA of the CDR3 is TGTGCCACCAGCCCAAAGGGACTAGCGGGGGCGCTGGGTGATACGCAGTATTTT. The encoded protein is CATSPKGLAGALGDTQYF.

This chain connects TRBV2 to TRBJ2-1, with a possible D match to TRBD2 (5 bases). Germline V gives CDR1 SNHLY, CDR2 FYNNEI. This CDR3 has 15 amino acids. V was cut by 6 bases and J by 4 bases, with 16 bases left in between. CDR3 residues: CASSPDSSLYNEQFF. CDR3 bases: TGTGCCAGCAGCCCGGACTCCTCCCTTTACAATGAGCAGTTCTTC.

About this clone: A read error is possible here, since a much larger clone lies one base away. Other DNA sequences in the same sample also yield this CDR3. The genes are TRBV18 and TRBJ1-1; TRBD1 aligns across 9 bases. CDR3 length: 14 amino acids. Germline V CDR1 and CDR2: KGHSH, LQKENI. DNA for the CDR3: TGTGCCAGCTCGCCACCGGCACAGGGGGCGAGAGCTTTCTTT. Translated, it gives CASSPPAQGARAFF.

The J gene is TRBJ1-2, the V gene TRBV5-5; D possibly corresponds to TRBD1 (5 bases). Per the germline V gene, CDR1 is SGHKS and CDR2 is YYEKEE (reference sequence). With 1 base removed from V and 4 bases from J, the gap between germline ends came to 11 bases. The CDR3 sequence is 14 residues long. For the CDR3, the DNA is TGTGCCAGCAGCTTGAGCACAGGCCTCTATGGCTACACCTTC. Protein product: CASSLSTGLYGYTF.

The chain employs TRBV25-1 and TRBJ2-1; D perhaps matches TRBD2 (6 bases). Germline V lookup: CDR1 MGHDK, CDR2 SYGVNS. This CDR3 has 14 amino acids. V was cut by 2 bases and J by 6 bases, with 11 bases left in between. As DNA, the CDR3 is TGTGCCAGCAGTGAACCCGGGAGCGTCAATGAGCAGTTCTTC. Translated: CASSEPGSVNEQFF.

This chain uses TRBV18 with TRBJ1-6, with unresolved D. The CDR3 runs to 15 residues. Germline CDR1 is KGHSH and CDR2 is LQKENI. Trimming pared 5 bases from V and 7 bases from J, leaving 15 bases between. The CDR3 sequence: CASSTEGRLNSPLHF. The CDR3 DNA follows: TGTGCCAGCTCAACGGAAGGCAGATTAAATTCACCCCTCCACTTT.

The V and J genes are TRBV7-9 and TRBJ2-3, with 7 positions matching TRBD2. The CDR3 extends over 15 amino acids. The germline gives CDR1 SEHNR, CDR2 FQNEAQ (reference sequence). V trimming: 5 bases; J trimming: 2 bases; junction bases outside the gene matches: 7. The CDR3 DNA reads TGTGCCAGCAGCCCTCGGGAGGTCCTCACAGATACGCAGTATTTT. It specifies CASSPREVLTDTQYF.

The chain uses TRBV5-4 and TRBJ1-2; 9 bases map to TRBD1. The germline V gene encodes CDR1 SGHNT and CDR2 YYREEE (reference sequence). Germline trimming cut 6 bases from V and 5 bases from J; bases unmatched to any gene: 20. The CDR3 is 18 residues long. In DNA, the CDR3 is TGTGCCAGCACCTTCAAAGGGGGGGCCGGGACAGGGCTTTATGGCTACACCTTC. Its protein is CASTFKGGAGTGLYGYTF.

As regards this clone: A much more abundant neighbour one base away suggests this may be a read error. Other DNA sequences in this sample translate to the same CDR3. The rearrangement joins TRBV6-5 to TRBJ2-7, with D possibly being TRBD1 (6 bases). The CDR3 extends over 12 amino acids. With 6 bases removed from V and 3 bases from J, the gap between germline ends came to 9 bases. Germline V CDR1 and CDR2: MNHEY, SVGAGI. The CDR3 nucleotides read TGTGCCAGCAGCCAACAGGGCTACGAGCAGTACTTC. This codes for CASSQQGYEQYF.

This chain joins TRBV15 and TRBJ1-3; D is unresolved. The CDR3 consists of 15 residues. Trimming removed 2 bases at V and 0 bases at J, with 8 bases between. Germline V gene data show CDR1 as LNHNV and CDR2 as YYDKDF (reference sequence). The CDR3 DNA reads TGTGCCACCAGCAGACTACTGAGCTCTGGAAACACCATATATTTT. This gives the protein CATSRLLSSGNTIYF.

This chain joins TRBV6-6 and TRBJ2-2, with D possibly being TRBD2 (6 bases). The CDR3 is 13 amino acids. V was pared by 5 bases and J by 4 bases, with 8 bases between. Germline V CDR1 and CDR2: MNHNY, SVGAGI (reference sequence). The CDR3 DNA follows: TGTGCCAGCAGTAGGGACTTCACCGGGGAGCTGTTTTTT. Translated: CASSRDFTGELFF.

The rearrangement uses TRBV29-1 and TRBJ2-7, with D tentatively TRBD1 or TRBD2 (6 bases each). With 7 bases removed from V and 6 bases from J, the gap between germline ends came to 16 bases. The germline V gene has CDR1 SQVTM and CDR2 ANQGSEA. The CDR3 runs 12 residues. CDR3 region: CSGNLQGGEQYF. The DNA of the CDR3 is TGCAGCGGAAACTTACAGGGAGGCGAGCAGTACTTC.

V gene TRBV11-2 combines with J gene TRBJ2-3; D perhaps matches TRBD1 (5 bases). The germline V gene has CDR1 SGHAT and CDR2 FQNNGV. V was cut by 1 base and J by 5 bases, with 10 bases left in between. This CDR3 contains 14 residues. The CDR3 loop reads CASSLARGVDTQYF. DNA of the CDR3: TGTGCCAGCAGCTTAGCTAGGGGTGTAGATACGCAGTATTTT.

The gene calls are TRBV10-3 and TRBJ2-7, with unresolved D. Germline CDR1 and CDR2: ENHRY and SYGVKD. The ends were cut back, 2 bases at V and 7 bases at J, with 6 bases in the middle. CDR3 length: 11 amino acids. Here the CDR3 reads CAISEGEEQYF. The CDR3 DNA reads TGTGCCATCAGTGAGGGGGAAGAGCAGTACTTC.